This entry concerns a single T cell receptor beta chain. The CDR3 spans 12 residues. Germline V gene lookup returns CDR1 MNHEY and CDR2 SVGAGI. Trimming pared 6 bases from V and 8 bases from J, leaving 10 bases between. The sample is drawn from a study of blood T cell repertoires in COVID-19. Repertoires were generated with immunoSEQ multiplex PCR, while TCRdb's copy carries only in-frame clones and drops some. The sample includes roughly 200,000 clones, about 76% of them seen just once. This clonotype originated in a woman aged 45-65 years with active or convalescent COVID-19. The chain combines TRBV6-5 with TRBJ1-4; weak D call: TRBD1 (6 bases). Sequencing was carried out using peripheral blood. Here the CDR3 reads CASRPTGEKLFF. The CDR3 DNA reads as TGTGCCAGCAGACCGACAGGAGAAAAACTGTTTTTT.